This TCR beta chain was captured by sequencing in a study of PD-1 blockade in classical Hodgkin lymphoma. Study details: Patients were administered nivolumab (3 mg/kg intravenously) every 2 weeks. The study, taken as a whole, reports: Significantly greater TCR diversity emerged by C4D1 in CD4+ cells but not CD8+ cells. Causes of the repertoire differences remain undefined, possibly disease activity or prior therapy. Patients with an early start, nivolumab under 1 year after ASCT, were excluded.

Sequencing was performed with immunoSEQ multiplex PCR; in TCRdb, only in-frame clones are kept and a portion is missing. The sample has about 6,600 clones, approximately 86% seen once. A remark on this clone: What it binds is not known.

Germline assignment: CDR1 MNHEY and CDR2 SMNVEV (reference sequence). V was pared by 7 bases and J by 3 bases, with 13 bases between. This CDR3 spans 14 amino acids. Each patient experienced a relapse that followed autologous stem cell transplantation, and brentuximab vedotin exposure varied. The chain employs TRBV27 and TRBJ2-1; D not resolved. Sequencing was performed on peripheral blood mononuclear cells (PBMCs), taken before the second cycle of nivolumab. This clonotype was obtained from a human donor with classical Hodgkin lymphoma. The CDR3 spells CASKIFPYYNEQFF. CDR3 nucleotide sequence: TGTGCCAGCAAGATTTTCCCGTACTACAATGAGCAGTTCTTC.